These 26 T cell receptor beta chains came from one sample sequenced in a study of cytomegalovirus exposure and HLA in healthy donors. This PCR relied on a set of 60 Vbeta primers and 13 Jbeta primers. The repertoire was sequenced with immunoSEQ multiplex PCR; TCRdb's copy has only in-frame clones and lacks some. Of about 200,000 clones listed, 75% to 85% are singletons. The sequenced sample was PBMCs. The source of these receptors is a male donor in good health and CMV-seropositive.

The chain carries TRBV7-9 and TRBJ2-5, with 15 bases matching TRBD2. After removal of 5 bases from V and 5 bases from J, the junction contained 6 bases not matched to a gene. CDR1 SEHNR and CDR2 FQNEAQ come from the germline V gene (reference sequence). The CDR3 length is 16 residues. Here the CDR3 reads CASSAGTSGGFETQYF. In DNA, the CDR3 is TGTGCCAGCAGCGCCGGGACTAGCGGGGGGTTCGAGACCCAGTACTTC.

Comments on this clone: The identical CDR3 is also encoded by other nucleotide sequences in the sample. V is TRBV7-2 and J is TRBJ1-1; 7 nucleotides agree with TRBD1. J lost 5 bases, V lost 4 bases, and 7 bases had no gene match. This CDR3 is built from 14 residues. Germline V gene sequence: CDR1 SGHTA, CDR2 FQGNSA. The DNA of the CDR3 is TGTGCCAGCAGCTCAACAGGGGTTGGGACTGAAGCTTTCTTT. Translation: CASSSTGVGTEAFF.

This chain joins TRBV19 and TRBJ2-1; D unresolved. V was cut by 5 bases and J by 0 bases, with 8 bases left in between. This CDR3 spans 14 amino acids. Germline V gene data show CDR1 as LNHDA and CDR2 as SQIVND (reference sequence). In DNA, the CDR3 is TGTGCCAGTAGTCCCGCCAGCTCCTACAATGAGCAGTTCTTC. Residues: CASSPASSYNEQFF.

CDR3 sequence reads: CASSYSGTSNYEQYF. In nucleotides, the CDR3 is TGTGCCAGCAGTTACTCCGGGACTAGCAATTACGAGCAGTACTTC. This chain links TRBV6-5 with TRBJ2-7, with 9 bases aligning to TRBD2. V was pared by 0 bases and J by 4 bases, with 4 bases of the junction left unmatched. The germline V gene has CDR1 MNHEY and CDR2 SVGAGI. The CDR3 is made up of 15 amino acids.

The chain is built from TRBV7-8 and TRBJ2-1; the match to TRBD2 covers 11 bases. The J segment lost 1 base and the V segment lost 5 bases, leaving 13 bases of the junction unmatched. CDR3 size: 19 residues. Germline CDR1 and CDR2: SGHVS and FQNEAQ. The CDR3 DNA is TGTGCCAGCAGCACCTCCGGGACTAGCGGACCCGGTTCCTACAATGAGCAGTTCTTC. Protein: CASSTSGTSGPGSYNEQFF.

The V and J genes are TRBV19 and TRBJ2-3; TRBD2 matches 10 bases. V trimming: 5 bases; J trimming: 2 bases; junction bases outside the gene matches: 13. The CDR3 consists of 18 residues. The germline V gene encodes CDR1 LNHDA and CDR2 SQIVND (reference sequence). Here the CDR3 DNA reads TGTGCCAGTAGTCCACCCCCTAGCGGGGGTCGGAACACAGATACGCAGTATTTT. Translated: CASSPPPSGGRNTDTQYF.

This chain joins TRBV27 and TRBJ2-2, with D possibly matching TRBD2 (5 bases). This CDR3 region has 13 residues. Trimming took off 3 bases at V and 4 bases at J, with 6 bases between the two ends. The germline CDR1 and CDR2 sequences are MNHEY and SMNVEV (reference sequence). The CDR3 bases are TGTGCCAGCAGTTTCGGGGTCACCGGGGAGCTGTTTTTT. Amino acid sequence: CASSFGVTGELFF.

J is TRBJ1-1 and V is TRBV5-1; TRBD1 matches 7 bases. V trimming: 0 bases; J trimming: 6 bases; junction bases outside the gene matches: 8. This CDR3 is built from 15 residues. Germline V CDR1 and CDR2: SGHRS, YFSETQ. DNA for the CDR3: TGCGCCAGCAGCTTGGATCTTACAGGGGCACCTGAAGCTTTCTTT. This encodes CASSLDLTGAPEAFF.

This chain joins TRBV7-9 and TRBJ2-1, with TRBD2 as a possible D gene (6 bases). From germline, CDR1 is SEHNR and CDR2 FQNEAQ (reference sequence). Trimming pared 0 bases from V and 7 bases from J, leaving 10 bases between. There are 14 residues in the CDR3. CDR3 bases: TGTGCCAGCAGCTTAGCTTTTGCGGGGAATGAGCAGTTCTTC. It is translated as CASSLAFAGNEQFF.

This clone was seen once. This chain joins TRBV18 and TRBJ2-1; D unresolved. Germline lookup yields CDR1 KGHSH and CDR2 LQKENI. Trimming removed 0 bases at V and 3 bases at J, with 6 bases between. This CDR3 is built from 14 residues. CDR3 amino acids: CASSPPAGYNEQFF. CDR3 DNA sequence: TGTGCCAGCTCACCACCCGCCGGCTACAATGAGCAGTTCTTC. The full variable domain, in which reference TRBV18 and TRBJ2-1 provide the parts outside the CDR3, is NAGVMQNPRHLVRRRGQEARLRCSPMKGHSHVYWYRQLPEEGLKFMVYLQKENIIDESGMPKERFSAEFPKEGPSILRIQQVVRGDSAAYFCASSPPAGYNEQFFGPGTRLTVL.

The genes are TRBV7-2 and TRBJ1-2; 7 nucleotides align to TRBD1. The J segment lost 6 bases and the V segment lost 11 bases, leaving 9 bases of the junction unmatched. CDR1 SGHTA and CDR2 FQGNSA come from the germline V gene. The CDR3 is 12 amino acids. CDR3: CALTKGADGYTF. CDR3 in DNA: TGTGCCCTTACGAAGGGGGCGGATGGCTACACCTTC.

The chain is built from TRBV4-2 and TRBJ2-7; TRBD2 agrees at 11 bases. The CDR3 spans 15 residues. After removal of 1 base from V and 7 bases from J, the junction contained 6 bases not matched to a gene. The germline gives CDR1 LGHNA, CDR2 YNFKEQ. CDR3 DNA: TGTGCCAGCAGCCAAGTGCAACTAGCGGGGGATGAGCAGTACTTC. Encoded protein: CASSQVQLAGDEQYF.

This sequence joins TRBV13 and TRBJ1-2; D remains ambiguous. The CDR3 runs 12 residues. V gave up 7 bases and J gave up 4 bases, with 10 bases separating them. The germline V gene has CDR1 PRHDT and CDR2 FYEKMQ (reference sequence). In nucleotides, the CDR3 is TGTGCCAGCACGACACGTGGCTATGGCTACACCTTC. Protein sequence: CASTTRGYGYTF.

This clone was observed a single time. The chain links TRBV6-6 to TRBJ2-3; D might be TRBD2 (6 bases). Trimming removed 2 bases at V and 6 bases at J, with 9 bases between. This CDR3 has 13 residues. CDR1 is MNHNY and CDR2 is SVGAGI in the germline V gene (reference sequence). The DNA of the CDR3 is TGTGCCAGCAGTTACATTGGGAGGGATACGCAGTATTTT. This sequence encodes CASSYIGRDTQYF.

The chain is built from TRBV21-1 and TRBJ2-3; the listed D gene, TRBD2, was not tested against the DNA. TRBV21-1 is described as a pseudogene. This CDR3 is built from 15 residues. CDR3 region: CACIPHPPPRDTQYF. In nucleotides, the CDR3 is TGTGCCTGCATACCTCACCCGCCGCCGAGGGATACGCAGTATTTT.

The chain is built from TRBV6-1 and TRBJ1-1; D remains unclear. CDR1 MNHNS and CDR2 SASEGT come from the germline V gene. The V and J ends lost 7 bases and 1 base respectively, with 16 bases between them. The CDR3 extends over 15 amino acids. The CDR3 DNA reads as TGTGCCAGCACCAGAGGTGGGTACTGGAACACTGAAGCTTTCTTT. This gives the protein CASTRGGYWNTEAFF.

This clone appeared a single time. The V call is TRBV7-9, the J call TRBJ2-7; 11 bases match TRBD2. This CDR3 comprises 18 residues. Trimming at V came to 4 bases and at J to 4 bases, leaving 15 bases not matched to a gene. CDR1 SEHNR and CDR2 FQNEAQ come from the germline V gene (reference sequence). The CDR3 is CASSSPGGGSGGVYEQYF. The CDR3 nucleotides read TGTGCCAGCAGCTCTCCCGGTGGTGGTAGCGGGGGGGTATACGAGCAGTACTTC.

The chain has TRBV19 and TRBJ1-2; tentatively, D is TRBD1 (5 bases). V lost 8 bases and J lost 7, with 14 bases in between. The CDR3 runs 12 residues. CDR1 is LNHDA, CDR2 SQIVND, per germline (reference sequence). CDR3 in amino acids: CASREGLIGYTF. The CDR3 DNA sequence: TGTGCCAGTCGCGAGGGACTGATTGGCTACACCTTC.

The chain couples TRBV10-1 to TRBJ2-5; 11 bases agree with TRBD2. The germline V gene encodes CDR1 WNHNN and CDR2 SYGVQD (reference sequence). CDR3 length: 16 amino acids. Losses at the gene ends were 0 bases for V and 4 bases for J; bases not matched to a gene: 4. The CDR3 reads CASSESSGGDVETQYF. DNA for the CDR3: TGCGCCAGCAGTGAGTCTAGCGGGGGGGATGTAGAGACCCAGTACTTC.

The chain employs TRBV13 and TRBJ1-1; maybe TRBD1 (6 bases). Germline V gene lookup returns CDR1 PRHDT and CDR2 FYEKMQ (reference sequence). Trimming took off 4 bases at V and 11 bases at J, with 20 bases between the two ends. The CDR3 is 14 amino acids. The CDR3 region has the DNA TGTGCCAGCAGCTCCACGACCCGACAGGCGAGTGCTTTCTTT. This sequence encodes CASSSTTRQASAFF.

This clone was seen only a few times. V and J are TRBV28 and TRBJ2-7; tentatively, D is TRBD2 (6 bases). The CDR3 spans 15 residues. The V end was cut by 7 bases, the J end by 1 base, with 17 bases between. The germline CDR1 and CDR2 sequences are MDHEN and SYDVKM. CDR3 sequence: CASTSSGSGSYEQYF. The CDR3 nucleotides read TGTGCCAGCACCTCATCCGGTAGCGGATCCTACGAGCAGTACTTC.

This chain joins TRBV5-6 and TRBJ2-5, with a possible D match to TRBD2 (5 bases). Germline assignment: CDR1 SGHDT and CDR2 YYEEEE. V was shortened by 0 bases and J by 4 bases, with 13 bases between the two germline ends. The CDR3 contains 15 residues. Here the CDR3 reads CASSLGSGEGETQYF. The CDR3 DNA follows: TGTGCCAGCAGCTTGGGATCCGGGGAAGGAGAGACCCAGTACTTC.

This chain uses TRBV2 with TRBJ2-2, with 7 bases aligning to TRBD1. Germline-derived CDR1 and CDR2 are SNHLY and FYNNEI. Trimming at V came to 3 bases and at J to 5 bases, leaving 9 bases not matched to a gene. This CDR3 has 16 residues. CDR3 bases: TGTGCCAGCAGTGATACCTGGACAGGAAAAACCGGGGAGCTGTTTTTT. This sequence encodes CASSDTWTGKTGELFF.

The rearrangement uses TRBV11-3 and TRBJ2-5; 14 bases line up with TRBD2. Germline V CDR1 and CDR2: SGHNT, YENEEA. This CDR3 is built from 20 residues. The J segment lost 0 bases and the V segment lost 5 bases, leaving 14 bases of the junction unmatched. This CDR3 is CASSPGGLAGDRLYQETQYF. CDR3 DNA: TGTGCCAGCAGCCCAGGGGGACTAGCGGGAGACCGCCTATACCAAGAGACCCAGTACTTC.

The gene calls are TRBV4-1 and TRBJ2-2; tentative D call: TRBD1 (5 bases). Germline CDR1 MGHRA, CDR2 YSYEKL. Trimming took off 1 base at V and 7 bases at J, with 10 bases between the two ends. The CDR3 covers 14 residues. CDR3 loop: CASSQVTGVGELFF. The CDR3 DNA is TGCGCCAGCAGCCAAGTAACAGGTGTCGGGGAGCTGTTTTTT.

This clone was found a few times. The rearrangement joins TRBV9 to TRBJ2-5; a weak D match, TRBD2 (6 bases). CDR1 is SGDLS and CDR2 is YYNGEE in the germline V gene. The CDR3 has 13 amino acids. Trimming took 2 bases from V and 5 from J, leaving 10 bases between them. The CDR3 loop reads CASSVGSWETQYF. CDR3 DNA sequence: TGTGCCAGCAGCGTCGGGAGTTGGGAGACCCAGTACTTC.